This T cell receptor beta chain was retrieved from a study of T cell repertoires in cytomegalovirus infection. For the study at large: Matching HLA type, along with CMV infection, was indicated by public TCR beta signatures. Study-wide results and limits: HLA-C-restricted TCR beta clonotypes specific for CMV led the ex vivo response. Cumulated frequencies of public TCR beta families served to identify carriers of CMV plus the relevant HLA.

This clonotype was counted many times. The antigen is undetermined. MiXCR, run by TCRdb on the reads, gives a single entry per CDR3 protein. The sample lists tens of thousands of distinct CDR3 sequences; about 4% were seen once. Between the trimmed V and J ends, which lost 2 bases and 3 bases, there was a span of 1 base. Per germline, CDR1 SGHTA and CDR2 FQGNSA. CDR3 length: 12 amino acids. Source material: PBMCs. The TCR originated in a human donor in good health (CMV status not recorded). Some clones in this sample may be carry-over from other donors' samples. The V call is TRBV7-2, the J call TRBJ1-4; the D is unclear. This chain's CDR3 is CASSLPNEKLFF. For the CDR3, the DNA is TGTGCCAGCAGCTTACCTAATGAAAAACTGTTTTTT. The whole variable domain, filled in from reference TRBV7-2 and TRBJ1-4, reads GAGVSQSPSNKVTEKGKDVELRCDPISGHTALYWYRQSLGQGLEFLIYFQGNSAPDKSGLPSDRFSAERTGGSVSTLTIQRTQQEDSAVYLCASSLPNEKLFFGSGTQLSVL.